The 2 T cell receptor beta chains reported below all come from one sample, sequenced in a study of control samples from healthy donors and cancer patients. Repertoires were generated with immunoSEQ multiplex PCR, while TCRdb's copy carries only in-frame clones and drops some. The sample records 100,000 to 150,000 clones, more than 85% being singletons. Sequencing was carried out using blood. All receptors derive from a man between 18 and 29 years old in good health.

In this sample, this clone turned up a few times. V is TRBV5-5 and J is TRBJ1-5, with TRBD1 as a possible D gene (5 bases). The CDR3 length is 16 residues. CDR1 and CDR2 (germline): SGHKS, YYEKEE (reference sequence). V lost 4 bases and J 4 bases, leaving 18 bases between the germline ends. The CDR3 DNA reads TGTGCCAGCAGCCGCATTGGAGGGGCGGTTAATCAGCCCCAGCATTTT. It translates to CASSRIGGAVNQPQHF.

As concerns this clone: Other DNA sequences within the sample encode an identical CDR3. The chain carries TRBV5-4 and TRBJ1-1; unclear D gene. V gave up 1 base and J gave up 2 bases, with 0 bases separating them. Germline-derived CDR1 and CDR2 are SGHNT and YYREEE (reference sequence). This CDR3 spans 11 amino acids. CDR3 sequence reads: CASSLNTEAFF. CDR3 DNA: TGTGCCAGCAGCTTGAACACTGAAGCTTTCTTT.